Below are 30 T cell receptor beta chains sequenced from a single sample in a study of CD8 T cells in ankylosing spondylitis. Via MiXCR, TCRdb re-called the 5' RACE reads, giving one row per CDR3 protein. The table has approximately 190,000 distinct CDR3 sequences, approximately 12% seen once. Sample: blood, either unsorted or a sorted T cell fraction (not recorded which). The receptors stem from a female donor with ankylosing spondylitis or in good health (not recorded which).

The chain combines TRBV11-2 with TRBJ2-7; D is possibly TRBD2 (6 bases). The CDR3 loop spans 15 amino acids. V lost 5 bases to trimming and J lost 3 bases, with 17 bases between them. Germline loops: CDR1 SGHAT, CDR2 FQNNGV. The CDR3: CASSRRLASDYEQYF. CDR3 nucleotide sequence: TGTGCCAGCAGCCGTCGCCTAGCTAGCGACTACGAGCAGTACTTC.

The table lists this clonotype with a few counts. The CDR3 reads CASSLDSPYGYTF. The CDR3 nucleotides read TGCGCCAGCAGCTTGGACAGCCCCTATGGCTACACCTTC. The chain links TRBV5-1 to TRBJ1-2; unclear D gene. The CDR3 sequence is 13 residues long. V was shortened by 0 bases and J by 4 bases, with 7 bases between the two germline ends. CDR1 and CDR2 from the germline V gene are SGHRS and YFSETQ.

This clonotype was counted between two and nine times. This sequence joins TRBV11-3 and TRBJ2-3; TRBD1 matches at 7 bases. V trimming: 2 bases; J trimming: 2 bases; junction bases outside the gene matches: 7. This CDR3 has 16 residues. Germline V gene data show CDR1 as SGHNT and CDR2 as YENEEA. This CDR3 is CASSLSDRPSTDTQYF. The CDR3 nucleotides are TGTGCCAGCAGCTTATCGGACAGGCCCTCCACAGATACGCAGTATTTT.

This clonotype was picked up many times. The chain is built from TRBV9 and TRBJ2-5; no firm D call. V was shortened by 3 bases and J by 5 bases, with 11 bases between the two germline ends. CDR1 is SGDLS, CDR2 YYNGEE, per germline. The CDR3 runs to 13 residues. Here the CDR3 reads CASSASLRETQYF. CDR3 DNA: TGTGCCAGCAGCGCTTCCCTGAGGGAGACCCAGTACTTC.

The chain uses TRBV15 and TRBJ2-1; D is unclear. This CDR3 comprises 13 residues. Per germline, CDR1 LNHNV and CDR2 YYDKDF (reference sequence). With 3 bases removed from V and 8 bases from J, the gap between germline ends came to 11 bases. CDR3 sequence reads: CATSSPLIHEQFF. The DNA for the CDR3 is TGTGCCACCAGCAGTCCCTTGATCCATGAGCAGTTCTTC.

The V and J genes are TRBV12-3 or TRBV12-4 and TRBJ2-3; 8 bases agree with TRBD2. Trimming removed 5 bases from V and 1 base from J; junction bases left unmatched: 2. This CDR3 spans 14 amino acids. The chain's CDR3 is CASSVLAGTDTQYF. Here the CDR3 DNA reads TGTGCCAGCAGTGTACTAGCGGGCACAGATACGCAGTATTTT.

This clonotype was observed at least ten times. The chain has TRBV30 and TRBJ1-4; perhaps TRBD1 as D (5 bases). Germline V CDR1 and CDR2: GTSNPN, SVGIG (reference sequence). Trimming cost V 4 bases and J 8 bases, with 14 bases left between them. CDR3 size: 13 residues. The CDR3 bases are TGTGCCTGGATGTACCAGGGTCTCGAAAAACTGTTTTTT. This encodes CAWMYQGLEKLFF. The full variable domain, rest sourced from reference TRBV30 and TRBJ1-4, is SQTIHQWPATLVQPVGSPLSLECTVEGTSNPNLYWYRQAAGRGLQLLFYSVGIGQISSEVPQNLSASRPQDRQFILSSKKLLLSDSGFYLCAWMYQGLEKLFFGSGTQLSVL.

This chain connects TRBV6-4 to TRBJ2-1; D might be TRBD2 (6 bases). Germline assignment: CDR1 MRHNA and CDR2 SNTAGT. Between the trimmed V and J ends, which lost 3 bases and 9 bases, there was a span of 9 bases. The CDR3 is 12 residues long. The CDR3 DNA is TGTGCCAGCAGTGAAGGGACTGGTGAGCAGTTCTTC. Encoded protein: CASSEGTGEQFF.

This clonotype was seen many times. The V gene is TRBV5-6, the J gene TRBJ1-1; D might be TRBD1 (5 bases). Germline values: CDR1 SGHDT, CDR2 YYEEEE. V lost 2 bases to trimming and J lost 10 bases, with 12 bases between them. The CDR3 is made up of 12 amino acids. The CDR3 loop is CASSFGRGLAFF. In DNA form, the CDR3 reads TGTGCCAGCAGCTTTGGACGGGGCCTAGCTTTCTTT.

This chain joins TRBV6-1 and TRBJ1-2; TRBD1 agrees at 11 bases. Unmatched junction bases numbered 11, after V lost 6 bases and J lost 5 bases. The germline CDR1 and CDR2 sequences are MNHNS and SASEGT. This CDR3 has 16 residues. CDR3 sequence (DNA): TGTGCCAGCAGCGCCCTCCGGACAGGGGGCGGGTATGGCTACACCTTC. Translation: CASSALRTGGGYGYTF.

CDR3 coding DNA: TGTGCCAGCAGATCCGGGACAGGGTACTACAATGAGCAGTTCTTC. Encoded protein: CASRSGTGYYNEQFF. The rearrangement uses TRBV12-3 or TRBV12-4 and TRBJ2-1; 9 positions agree with TRBD1. The CDR3 runs 15 residues. Germline trimming cut 6 bases from V and 3 bases from J; bases unmatched to any gene: 6.

This clonotype was seen repeatedly, ten times or more. This chain uses TRBV10-3 with TRBJ2-1; D is perhaps TRBD1 or TRBD2 (6 bases each). Trimming removed 4 bases at V and 7 bases at J, with 14 bases between. Germline assignment: CDR1 ENHRY and CDR2 SYGVKD. This CDR3 is 14 amino acids long. CDR3 sequence reads: CAISALKGGNEQFF. CDR3 bases: TGTGCCATCAGTGCTCTAAAAGGGGGGAATGAGCAGTTCTTC.

This clonotype has at least ten counts. The CDR3, as DNA: TGTGCCAGCAGTTACTCGTTACTTGTGACTGAAGCTTTCTTT. Translating it yields CASSYSLLVTEAFF. The chain joins TRBV6-2 or TRBV6-3 to TRBJ1-1; no reliable D call. The CDR3 sequence is 14 residues long. V was shortened by 0 bases and J by 5 bases, with 10 bases between the two germline ends. The germline gives CDR1 MNHEY, CDR2 SVGEGT.

The chain carries TRBV11-3 and TRBJ2-1; 10 bases fit TRBD1. The CDR3 contains 15 residues. Germline loops: CDR1 SGHNT, CDR2 YENEEA. Germline trimming cut 2 bases from V and 4 bases from J; bases unmatched to any gene: 2. In nucleotides, the CDR3 is TGTGCCAGCAGCTTACCGGGACAGGGGTACAATGAGCAGTTCTTC. This gives the protein CASSLPGQGYNEQFF.

The gene calls are TRBV27 and TRBJ2-7; the D is unclear. The CDR3 has 13 residues. In germline, CDR1 is MNHEY, CDR2 SMNVEV (reference sequence). V was pared by 5 bases and J by 5 bases, with 13 bases between. CDR3 sequence (DNA): TGTGCCAGCAGTCACGATGGGAACCACGAGCAGTACTTC. Protein product: CASSHDGNHEQYF.

The CDR3 is CASSLGPLGGSYEQYF. CDR3 DNA: TGCGCCAGCAGCCTTGGCCCTCTGGGGGGCTCCTACGAGCAGTACTTC. The chain couples TRBV5-1 to TRBJ2-7, with TRBD2 as a possible D gene (6 bases). With 4 bases removed from V and 0 bases from J, the gap between germline ends came to 17 bases. This CDR3 has 16 amino acids. CDR1 is SGHRS and CDR2 is YFSETQ in the germline V gene.

In this sample, this clonotype turned up many times. J is TRBJ2-7 and V is TRBV7-9; 10 positions agree with TRBD2. This CDR3 contains 16 residues. V was pared by 0 bases and J by 1 base, with 3 bases of the junction left unmatched. Looked up from germline, CDR1 is SEHNR and CDR2 is FQNEAQ (reference sequence). Here the CDR3 reads CASSLAIAGGSYEQYF. CDR3 DNA sequence: TGTGCCAGCAGCTTAGCGATAGCGGGAGGTTCCTACGAGCAGTACTTC.

Concerning this clonotype itself: One base away lies a much larger clone, so this may be a sequencing read error. The V and J genes are TRBV11-2 and TRBJ2-1; D gene ambiguous. Per the germline V gene, CDR1 is SGHAT and CDR2 is FQNNGV. There are 12 residues in the CDR3. CDR3 nucleotide sequence: TGTGCCAGCAGCAAAAGTCTTGGTGAGCATTTCTTC. Encoded protein: CASSKSLGEHFF. The complete variable domain, with remaining parts taken from reference TRBV11-2 and TRBJ2-1, reads EAGVAQSPRYKIIEKRQSVAFWCNPISGHATLYWYQQILGQGPKLLIQFQNNGVVDDSQLPKDRFSAERLKGVDSTLKIQPAKLEDSAVYLCASSKSLGEHFFGPGTRLTVL.

This clonotype was seen a handful of times. This chain links TRBV12-3 or TRBV12-4 with TRBJ1-5; D unresolved. This CDR3 spans 14 amino acids. Trimming removed 7 bases at V and 0 bases at J, with 10 bases between. CDR3 amino acids: CASTVGDSNQPQHF. DNA for the CDR3: TGTGCCAGCACCGTAGGAGATAGCAATCAGCCCCAGCATTTT.

This clonotype was counted ten times or more. The V and J genes are TRBV5-1 and TRBJ2-7; D perhaps matches TRBD2 (5 bases). CDR3 size: 14 residues. Trimming took 3 bases from V and 0 from J, leaving 10 bases between them. Germline CDR1 and CDR2: SGHRS and YFSETQ. The CDR3 coding sequence is TGCGCCAGCAGCTCCGGTGGACTCTCCTACGAGCAGTACTTC. Translated, it gives CASSSGGLSYEQYF. Based on the CDR3 plus reference TRBV5-1 and TRBJ2-7, the full variable domain is KAGVTQTPRYLIKTRGQQVTLSCSPISGHRSVSWYQQTPGQGLQFLFEYFSETQRNKGNFPGRFSGRQFSNSRSEMNVSTLELGDSALYLCASSSGGLSYEQYFGPGTRLTVT.

In its sample, this clonotype was seen many times. The V and J genes are TRBV11-2 and TRBJ2-2, with TRBD1 matching over 11 bases. Trimming cost V 3 bases and J 0 bases; bases outside gene matches: 0. Germline V CDR1 and CDR2: SGHAT, FQNNGV. CDR3 length: 16 amino acids. CDR3 DNA: TGTGCCAGCAGCTTGGGACAGGGGGCGAACACCGGGGAGCTGTTTTTT. Protein product: CASSLGQGANTGELFF.

This clonotype was detected ten times or more. The V gene is TRBV5-1, the J gene TRBJ1-1; weak D call: TRBD1 (6 bases). CDR3 length: 14 amino acids. Looked up from germline, CDR1 is SGHRS and CDR2 is YFSETQ. The ends were cut back, 4 bases at V and 3 bases at J, with 13 bases in the middle. The CDR3 spells CASSARGSDTEAFF. The DNA for the CDR3 is TGCGCCAGCAGCGCCAGGGGAAGTGACACTGAAGCTTTCTTT.

This clonotype was counted ten times or more. The V call is TRBV20-1, the J call TRBJ1-5, with a possible D match to TRBD1 (5 bases). The V end lost 6 bases, the J end lost 4 bases, and 22 bases lay between the germline ends. Germline V gives CDR1 DFQATT, CDR2 SNEGSKA (reference sequence). This CDR3 is built from 16 residues. Here the CDR3 reads CSAARGTGGGNQPQHF. The CDR3 bases are TGCAGTGCCGCGCGTGGGACGGGGGGAGGTAATCAGCCCCAGCATTTT.

This clonotype was observed many times. This chain connects TRBV28 to TRBJ2-3, with a tentative D call TRBD2 (5 bases). The germline V gene encodes CDR1 MDHEN and CDR2 SYDVKM. V lost 7 bases to trimming and J lost 2 bases, with 7 bases between them. The CDR3 runs to 12 residues. The CDR3 DNA sequence: TGTGCCAGCAAGCGGAACACAGATACGCAGTATTTT. Translation: CASKRNTDTQYF.

This clonotype was observed once. A much larger clone lies a single base off, so this may be a read error. In this CDR3 the conserved last residue, phenylalanine or tryptophan, is missing, so a read error is likely. The genes are TRBV6-1 and TRBJ2-1; TRBD2 might be the D (7 bases). The ends were cut back, 8 bases at V and 6 bases at J, with 14 bases in the middle. Looked up from germline, CDR1 is MNHNS and CDR2 is SASEGT. This CDR3 spans 13 amino acids. The DNA for the CDR3 is TGTGCCAGCGGACCCGGGGGGCTCAATGAGCAGTTCTAC. This encodes CASGPGGLNEQFY.

As to this clonotype: This may stem from a read error, because a much larger clone lies one nucleotide away. The J gene is TRBJ1-2, the V gene TRBV24-1, with D maybe TRBD1 (5 bases). Germline assignment: CDR1 KGHDR and CDR2 SFDVKD. The CDR3 is 13 residues long. Trimming left V 12 bases short and J 3 bases short, with 16 bases between. CDR3 amino acids: CAARGGEDYGYTF. CDR3 coding DNA: TGTGCCGCCCGCGGGGGGGAAGACTATGGCTACACCTTC.

This clonotype was counted many times. This chain joins TRBV7-6 and TRBJ2-1; D not certain. Trimming removed 8 bases at V and 8 bases at J, with 22 bases between. The CDR3 sequence is 15 residues long. Germline CDR1 SGHVS, CDR2 FNYEAQ. CDR3 residues: CASSPLAGFSHEQFF. In DNA, the CDR3 is TGTGCCAGCTCACCCCTGGCAGGATTTAGCCATGAGCAGTTCTTC.

This clonotype was seen more than once but under ten times. This chain links TRBV6-5 with TRBJ2-3; weak D call: TRBD1 (6 bases). The germline V and J ends were trimmed by 0 bases and 1 base, with 11 bases remaining between them. From germline, CDR1 is MNHEY and CDR2 SVGAGI. CDR3 length: 16 amino acids. CDR3 sequence: CASSYSGTRGTDTQYF. The DNA of the CDR3 is TGTGCCAGCAGTTACTCCGGGACACGGGGCACAGATACGCAGTATTTT.

This clonotype has at least ten counts. This chain connects TRBV12-3 or TRBV12-4 to TRBJ1-5, with 10 bases fitting TRBD1. The CDR3 covers 14 residues. The J segment lost 7 bases and the V segment lost 3 bases, leaving 3 bases of the junction unmatched. The DNA for the CDR3 is TGTGCCAGCAGTTTTGGGACAGGGGACCAGCCCCAGCATTTT. It specifies CASSFGTGDQPQHF.

This clonotype occurred once. This sequence joins TRBV18 and TRBJ2-7, with D uncertain. Trimming cost V 3 bases and J 7 bases, with 16 bases left between them. Looked up from germline, CDR1 is KGHSH and CDR2 is LQKENI. The CDR3 extends over 14 amino acids. This CDR3 reads CASSPNGWLVEQYF. In DNA, the CDR3 is TGTGCCAGCTCACCCAACGGGTGGCTAGTTGAGCAGTACTTC. Full variable domain (remainder filled in from reference TRBV18 and TRBJ2-7): NAGVMQNPRHLVRRRGQEARLRCSPMKGHSHVYWYRQLPEEGLKFMVYLQKENIIDESGMPKERFSAEFPKEGPSILRIQQVVRGDSAAYFCASSPNGWLVEQYFGPGTRLTVT.